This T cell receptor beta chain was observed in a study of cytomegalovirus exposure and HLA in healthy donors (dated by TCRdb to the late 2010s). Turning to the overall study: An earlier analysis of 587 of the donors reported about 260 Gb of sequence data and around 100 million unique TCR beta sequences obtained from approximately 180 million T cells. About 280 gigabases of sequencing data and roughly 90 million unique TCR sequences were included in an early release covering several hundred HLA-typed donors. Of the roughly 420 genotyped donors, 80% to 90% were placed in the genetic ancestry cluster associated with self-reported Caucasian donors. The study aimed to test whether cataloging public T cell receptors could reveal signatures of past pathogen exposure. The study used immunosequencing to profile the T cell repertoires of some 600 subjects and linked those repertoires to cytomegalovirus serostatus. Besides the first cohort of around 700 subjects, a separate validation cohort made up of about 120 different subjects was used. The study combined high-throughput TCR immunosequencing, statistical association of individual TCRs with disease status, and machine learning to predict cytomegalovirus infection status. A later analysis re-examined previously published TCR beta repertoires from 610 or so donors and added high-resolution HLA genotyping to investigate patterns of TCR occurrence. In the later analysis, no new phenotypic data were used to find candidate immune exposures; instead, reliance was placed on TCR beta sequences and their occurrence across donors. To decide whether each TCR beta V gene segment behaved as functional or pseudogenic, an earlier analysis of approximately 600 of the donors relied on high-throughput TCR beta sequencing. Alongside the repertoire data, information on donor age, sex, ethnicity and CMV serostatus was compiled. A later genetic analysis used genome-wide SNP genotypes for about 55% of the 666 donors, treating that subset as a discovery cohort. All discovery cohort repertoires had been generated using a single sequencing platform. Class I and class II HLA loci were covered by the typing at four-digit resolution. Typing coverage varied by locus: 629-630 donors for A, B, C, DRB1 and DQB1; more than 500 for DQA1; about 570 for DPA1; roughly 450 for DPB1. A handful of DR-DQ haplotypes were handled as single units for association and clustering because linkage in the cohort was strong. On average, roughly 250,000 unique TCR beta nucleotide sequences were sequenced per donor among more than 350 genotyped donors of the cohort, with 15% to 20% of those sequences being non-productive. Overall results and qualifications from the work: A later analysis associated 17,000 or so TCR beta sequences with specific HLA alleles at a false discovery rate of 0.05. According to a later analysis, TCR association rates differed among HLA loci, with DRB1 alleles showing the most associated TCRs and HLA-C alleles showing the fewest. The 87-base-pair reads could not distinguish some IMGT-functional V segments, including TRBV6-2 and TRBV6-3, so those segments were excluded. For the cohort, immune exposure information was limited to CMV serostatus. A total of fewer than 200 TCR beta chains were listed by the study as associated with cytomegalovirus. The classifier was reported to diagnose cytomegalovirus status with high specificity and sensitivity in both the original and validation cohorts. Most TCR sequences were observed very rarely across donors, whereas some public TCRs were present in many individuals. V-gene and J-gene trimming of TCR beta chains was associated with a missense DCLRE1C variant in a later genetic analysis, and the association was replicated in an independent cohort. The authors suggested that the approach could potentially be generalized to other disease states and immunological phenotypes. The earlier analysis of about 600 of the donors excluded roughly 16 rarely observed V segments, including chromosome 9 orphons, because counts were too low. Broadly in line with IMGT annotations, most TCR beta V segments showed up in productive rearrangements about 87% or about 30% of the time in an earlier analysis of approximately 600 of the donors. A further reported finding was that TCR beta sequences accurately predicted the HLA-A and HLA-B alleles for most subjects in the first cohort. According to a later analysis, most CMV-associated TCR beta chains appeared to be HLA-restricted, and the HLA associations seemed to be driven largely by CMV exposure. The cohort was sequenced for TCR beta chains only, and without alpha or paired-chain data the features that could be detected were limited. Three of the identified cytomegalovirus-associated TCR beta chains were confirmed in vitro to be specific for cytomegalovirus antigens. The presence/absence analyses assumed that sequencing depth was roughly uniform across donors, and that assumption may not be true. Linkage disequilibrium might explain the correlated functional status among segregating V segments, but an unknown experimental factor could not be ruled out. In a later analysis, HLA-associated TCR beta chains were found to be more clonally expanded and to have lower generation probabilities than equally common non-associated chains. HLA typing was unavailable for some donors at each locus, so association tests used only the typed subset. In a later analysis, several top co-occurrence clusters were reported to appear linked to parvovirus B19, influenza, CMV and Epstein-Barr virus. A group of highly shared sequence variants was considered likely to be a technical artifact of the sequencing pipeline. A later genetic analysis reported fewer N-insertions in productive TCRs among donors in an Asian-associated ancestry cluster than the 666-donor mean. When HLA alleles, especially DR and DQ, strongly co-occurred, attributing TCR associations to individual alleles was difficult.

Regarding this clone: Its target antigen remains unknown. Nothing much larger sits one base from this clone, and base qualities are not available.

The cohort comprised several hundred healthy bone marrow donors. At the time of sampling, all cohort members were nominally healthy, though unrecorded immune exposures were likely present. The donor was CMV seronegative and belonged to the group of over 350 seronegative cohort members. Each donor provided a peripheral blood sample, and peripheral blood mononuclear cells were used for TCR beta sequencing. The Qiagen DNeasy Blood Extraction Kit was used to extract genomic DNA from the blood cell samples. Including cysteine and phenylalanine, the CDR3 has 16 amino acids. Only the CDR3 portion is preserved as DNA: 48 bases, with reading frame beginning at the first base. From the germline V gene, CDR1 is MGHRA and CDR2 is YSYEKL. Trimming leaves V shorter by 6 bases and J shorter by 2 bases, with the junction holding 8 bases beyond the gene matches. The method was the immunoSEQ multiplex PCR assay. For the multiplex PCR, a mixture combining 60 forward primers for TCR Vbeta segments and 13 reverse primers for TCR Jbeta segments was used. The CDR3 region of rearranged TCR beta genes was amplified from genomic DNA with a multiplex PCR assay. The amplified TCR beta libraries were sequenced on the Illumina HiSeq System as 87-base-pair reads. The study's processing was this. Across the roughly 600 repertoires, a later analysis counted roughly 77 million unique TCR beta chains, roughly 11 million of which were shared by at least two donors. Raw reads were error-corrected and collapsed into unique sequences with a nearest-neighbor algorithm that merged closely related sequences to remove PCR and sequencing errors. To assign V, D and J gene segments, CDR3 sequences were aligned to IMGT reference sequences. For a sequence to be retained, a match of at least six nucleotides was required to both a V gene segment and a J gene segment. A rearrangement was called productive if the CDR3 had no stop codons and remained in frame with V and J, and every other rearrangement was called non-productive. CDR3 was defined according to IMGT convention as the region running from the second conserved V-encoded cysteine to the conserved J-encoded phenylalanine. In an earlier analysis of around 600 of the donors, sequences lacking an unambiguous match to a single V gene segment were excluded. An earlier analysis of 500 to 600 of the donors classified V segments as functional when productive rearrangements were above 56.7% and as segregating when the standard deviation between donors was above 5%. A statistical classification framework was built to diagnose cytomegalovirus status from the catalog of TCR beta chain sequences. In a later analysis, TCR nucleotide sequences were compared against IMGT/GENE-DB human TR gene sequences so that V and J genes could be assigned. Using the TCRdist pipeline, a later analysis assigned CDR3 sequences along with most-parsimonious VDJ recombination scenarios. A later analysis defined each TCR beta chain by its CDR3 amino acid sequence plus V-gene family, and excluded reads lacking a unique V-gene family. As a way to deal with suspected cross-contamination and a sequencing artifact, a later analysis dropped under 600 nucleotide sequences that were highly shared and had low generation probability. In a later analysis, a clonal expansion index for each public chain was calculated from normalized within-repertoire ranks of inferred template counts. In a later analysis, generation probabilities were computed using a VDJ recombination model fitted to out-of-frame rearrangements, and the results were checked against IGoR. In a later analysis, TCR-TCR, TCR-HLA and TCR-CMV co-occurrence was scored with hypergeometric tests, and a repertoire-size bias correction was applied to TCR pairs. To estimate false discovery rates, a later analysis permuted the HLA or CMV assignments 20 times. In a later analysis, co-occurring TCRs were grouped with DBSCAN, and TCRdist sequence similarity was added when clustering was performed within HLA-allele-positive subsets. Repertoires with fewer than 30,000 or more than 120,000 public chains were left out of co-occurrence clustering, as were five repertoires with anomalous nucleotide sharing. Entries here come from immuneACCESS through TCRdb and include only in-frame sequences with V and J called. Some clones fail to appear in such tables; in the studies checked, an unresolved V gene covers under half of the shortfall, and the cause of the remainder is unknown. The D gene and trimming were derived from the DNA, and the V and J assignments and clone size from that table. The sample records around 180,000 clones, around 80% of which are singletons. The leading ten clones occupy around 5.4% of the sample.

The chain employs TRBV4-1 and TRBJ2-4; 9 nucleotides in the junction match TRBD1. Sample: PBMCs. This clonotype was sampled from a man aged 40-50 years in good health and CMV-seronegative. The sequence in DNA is TGCGCCAGCAGATGGGGGACAGGGCAGTCCAAAAACATTCAGTACTTC. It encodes CASRWGTGQSKNIQYF.